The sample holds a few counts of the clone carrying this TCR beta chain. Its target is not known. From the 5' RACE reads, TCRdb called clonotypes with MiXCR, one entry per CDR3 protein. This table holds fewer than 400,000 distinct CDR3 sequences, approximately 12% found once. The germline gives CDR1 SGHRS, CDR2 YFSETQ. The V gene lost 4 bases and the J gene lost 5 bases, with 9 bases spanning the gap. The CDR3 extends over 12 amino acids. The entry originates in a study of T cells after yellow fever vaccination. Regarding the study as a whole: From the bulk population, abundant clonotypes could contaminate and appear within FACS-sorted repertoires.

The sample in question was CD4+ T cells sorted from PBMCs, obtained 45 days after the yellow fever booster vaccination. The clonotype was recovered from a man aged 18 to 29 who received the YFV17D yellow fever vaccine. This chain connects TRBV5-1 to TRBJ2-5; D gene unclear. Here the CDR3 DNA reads TGCGCCAGCAGCGAGGAGTTTGAGACCCAGTACTTC. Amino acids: CASSEEFETQYF.